This T cell receptor beta chain originates from a study of metastatic and nonmetastatic thyroid tumors. This clone has only a few counts. The antigen is unknown. Overall study results and limits: It was reported that TCR beta diversity was significantly higher in malignant thyroid tumors than benign nodules, in blood and tumor.

Prior to thyroid surgery, none of the patients had received any treatment. From the PCR reads, TCRdb re-called clones with MiXCR. The data contain over 70,000 clones, around 20% of them singletons. The receptor was derived from a female donor with papillary thyroid cancer or a benign thyroid nodule (not recorded which). Some clones in this sample may be carry-over from other donors' samples. The sequenced sample consisted of blood.

Written as DNA, the CDR3 is TGTGCCAGCAGCTGGACTAGCGGAGCTAGCACAGATACGCAGTATTTT. This gives the protein CASSWTSGASTDTQYF. The chain employs TRBV5-4 and TRBJ2-3; TRBD2 matches at 10 bases. Looked up from germline, CDR1 is SGHNT and CDR2 is YYREEE (reference sequence). J lost 0 bases, V lost 3 bases, and 4 bases had no gene match. This CDR3 is built from 16 residues.